This TCR beta chain derives from a study of molecular identifiers for immune sequencing clone quantification (dated by TCRdb to about 2018). Background for the entire study: For a replicate experiment, the RNA from either 20,000 or 100,000 naive CD8 T cells was divided into five aliquots, and four of those aliquots went on to sequencing. The study was a methods study using CD8 T cells to benchmark molecular-identifier clustering-based TCR repertoire sequencing (MIDCIRS) and TCR RNA copy counting. General conclusions and limits of the study: Spiked-in Jurkat TCR RNA (roughly 10 copies' worth), which is not part of the donor repertoire, was contained in the naive libraries. When barcode sub-clustering was left out, chimeric consensus sequences inflated TCR diversity, with chimeras reaching as high as 47%. Identical TCR molecules sharing a barcode could cause highly expanded clone sizes to be underestimated. Clones above 20 RNA copies held over 97% of molecules in CMV-specific effector cells but under 1% in naive cells. Spiked-in Jurkat TCR RNA equivalent to a single cell was reported to be detectable even among approximately 1 million naive CD8 T cells. Modeling gave about 3.3 recovered TCR RNA copies per cell versus roughly 10 by digital PCR, implying around 31% capture efficiency.

On this clonotype: Its antigen is unknown. Qualities for individual bases were not recorded, and no much larger clone is one base off.

The library was produced with PCR. These reads were obtained on a NextSeq 500. Bulk TCR libraries were made following a previously described method, with the TCR primers given in Table S5. Total RNA was purified with the Qiagen AllPrep DNA/RNA kit. Before analysis, reads from multiple sequencing runs of the same library were pooled. The original pipeline was this. Reads were retained only if their TCR constant sequence matched exactly, and those retained reads were trimmed to 150 nt and grouped according to their 12-nt molecular barcodes. Reads in each barcode group were sub-clustered using a 15% Levenshtein threshold, and a quality-weighted consensus sequence was built for each RNA molecule. Non-functional sequences were discarded, and so were lower-count sequences lying one edit away from another sequence. On the basis of fitting two negative binomial distributions, barcode sub-clusters with fewer than 20% of the maximum read count were discarded. TCRdb itself trimmed the public reads at Q25 with fastp, ran MiXCR and retained productive beta chains. CDR3 protein sequences are deduplicated, and each keeps its most common genes and DNA. TCRdb's processing, not the authors', yielded these V and J calls. In this sample the table shows around 300,000 distinct CDR3 sequences, roughly 24% of which occur a single time. Clones ranked in the top ten supply 0.74% of the sample.

Libraries of naive CD8 T cells were generated from roughly 21,000 to 960,000 sorted cells, with 10%, 30% or 50% of the purified RNA used. Naive CD8 T cells, defined as CD8+CD4-CCR7+CD45RA+, were FACS-sorted into RLT Plus buffer on a BD FACSAria II. Detection sensitivity was tested by spiking Jurkat RNA equal to roughly 9 TCR copies' worth into samples containing roughly 17,000-1,100,000 naive CD8 T cells. CD8 T cells were enriched using RosetteSep CD8+ T Cell Enrichment Cocktail and Ficoll-Paque, and the enriched cells then underwent ACK red cell lysis. This sequence originates from a human donor in good health. Some libraries in this study had Jurkat cell RNA spiked in. Sequenced material: naive CD8+ T cells from blood, with Jurkat cell RNA spiked in. The label giving this sample's cell subset or site can be read as: FACS-sorted CD8+CD4-CCR7+CD45RA+ naive T cells.

The CDR3 protein sequence reads: CASSQDPVRDGAYEQYF. Read as DNA, the sequence is TGCGCCAGCAGCCAGGATCCCGTCCGGGACGGAGCCTACGAGCAGTACTTC. The chain is made from TRBV4-3 and TRBJ2-7; the D call could be TRBD1 or TRBD2, with each sharing 5 bases. V gives up 3 bases and J gives up 2 bases, and the segment between their germline ends measures 20 bases. Via the germline V gene, CDR1 is LGHNA and CDR2 YSLEER. The CDR3, cysteine through phenylalanine, is 17 amino acids long. Only the CDR3 DNA stays, 51 bases, in frame from base 1.